The clone carrying this TCR beta chain was observed a handful of times. This entry comes from a study of T cells in Graves' hyperthyroidism and ophthalmopathy. Authors of the study amplified TCR beta CDR3 regions from RNA transcripts. HTBI primers drove first-round RT-PCR of the TCR CDR3. TCRdb re-called the multiplex PCR reads with MiXCR, one entry per CDR3 protein. Of about 570,000 distinct CDR3 sequences listed, 11% to 15% are singletons. The CDR3 runs to 15 residues. The germline CDR1 and CDR2 sequences are MRHNA and SNTAGT. V dropped 3 bases and J dropped 4 bases, with 16 bases sitting between them.

Sequencing was performed on blood. The chain links TRBV6-4 to TRBJ2-7; D possibly corresponds to TRBD2 (6 bases). This receptor was obtained from a woman in her 40s with Graves' hyperthyroidism. The CDR3 DNA sequence: TGTGCCAGCAGTGAGTGGCCTAGCGACACTTACGAGCAGTACTTC. Translated: CASSEWPSDTYEQYF.